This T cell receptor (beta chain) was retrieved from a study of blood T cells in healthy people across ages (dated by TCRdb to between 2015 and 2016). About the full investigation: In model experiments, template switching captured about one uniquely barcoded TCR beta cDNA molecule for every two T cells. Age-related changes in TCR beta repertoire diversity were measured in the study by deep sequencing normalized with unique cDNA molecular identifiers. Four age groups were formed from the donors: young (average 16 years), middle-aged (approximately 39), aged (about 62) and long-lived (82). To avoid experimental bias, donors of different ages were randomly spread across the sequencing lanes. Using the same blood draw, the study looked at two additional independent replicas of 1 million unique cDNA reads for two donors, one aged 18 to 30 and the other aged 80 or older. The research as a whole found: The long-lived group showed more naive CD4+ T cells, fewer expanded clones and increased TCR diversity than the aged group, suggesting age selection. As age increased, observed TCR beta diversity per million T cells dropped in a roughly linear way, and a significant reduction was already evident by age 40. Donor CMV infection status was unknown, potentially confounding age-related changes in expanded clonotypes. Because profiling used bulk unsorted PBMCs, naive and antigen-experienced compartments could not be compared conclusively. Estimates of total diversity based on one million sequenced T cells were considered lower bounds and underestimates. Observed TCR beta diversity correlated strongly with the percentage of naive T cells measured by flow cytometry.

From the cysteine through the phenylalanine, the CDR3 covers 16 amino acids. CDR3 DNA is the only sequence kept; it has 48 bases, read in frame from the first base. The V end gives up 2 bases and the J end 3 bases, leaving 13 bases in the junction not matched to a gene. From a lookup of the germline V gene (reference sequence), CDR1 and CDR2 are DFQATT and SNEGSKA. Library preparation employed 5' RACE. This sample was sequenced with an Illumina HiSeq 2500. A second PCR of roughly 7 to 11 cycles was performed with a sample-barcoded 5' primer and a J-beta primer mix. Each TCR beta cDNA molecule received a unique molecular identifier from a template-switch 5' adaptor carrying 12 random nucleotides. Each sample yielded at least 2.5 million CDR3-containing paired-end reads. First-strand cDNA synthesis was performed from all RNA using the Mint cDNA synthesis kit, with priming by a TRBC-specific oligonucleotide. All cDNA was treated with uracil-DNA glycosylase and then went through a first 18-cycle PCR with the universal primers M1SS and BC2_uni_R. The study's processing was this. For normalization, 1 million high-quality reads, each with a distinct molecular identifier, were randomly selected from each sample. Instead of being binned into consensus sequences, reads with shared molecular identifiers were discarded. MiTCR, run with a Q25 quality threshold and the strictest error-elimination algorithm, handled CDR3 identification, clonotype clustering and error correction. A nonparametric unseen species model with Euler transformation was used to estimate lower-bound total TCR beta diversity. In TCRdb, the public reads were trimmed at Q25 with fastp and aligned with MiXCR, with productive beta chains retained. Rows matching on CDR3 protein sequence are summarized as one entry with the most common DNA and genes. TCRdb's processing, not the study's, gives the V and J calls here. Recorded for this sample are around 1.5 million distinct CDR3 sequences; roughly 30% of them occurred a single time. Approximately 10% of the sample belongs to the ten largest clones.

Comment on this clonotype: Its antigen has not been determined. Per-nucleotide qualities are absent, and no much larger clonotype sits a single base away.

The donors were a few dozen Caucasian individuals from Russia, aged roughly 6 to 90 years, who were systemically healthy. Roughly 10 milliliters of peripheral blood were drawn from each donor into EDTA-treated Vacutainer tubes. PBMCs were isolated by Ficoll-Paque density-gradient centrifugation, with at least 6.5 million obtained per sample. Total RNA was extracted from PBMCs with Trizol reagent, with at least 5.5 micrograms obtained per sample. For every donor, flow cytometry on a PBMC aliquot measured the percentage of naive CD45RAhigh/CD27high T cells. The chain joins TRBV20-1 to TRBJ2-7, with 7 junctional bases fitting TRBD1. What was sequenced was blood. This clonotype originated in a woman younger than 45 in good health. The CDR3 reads CSARTNRQGRGYEQYF. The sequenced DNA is TGCAGTGCTAGAACCAATCGACAGGGAAGAGGCTACGAGCAGTACTTC.